These 24 T cell receptor beta chains came from one sample sequenced in a study of T-cell reconstitution after alpha-beta-depleted transplantation in children (dated by TCRdb to the mid-2010s). Library creation used PCR. Data came from an Illumina HiSeq 2500. Molecular barcoding was employed in the preparation of TCR libraries, with unique molecular identifiers being used to normalize TCRbeta repertoire quantification. TCRdb itself trimmed the public reads at Q25 with fastp, ran MiXCR and retained productive beta chains. Rows are combined by CDR3 protein, so each entry shows the most common genes and DNA. Recorded for this sample are about 600,000 distinct CDR3 sequences; under 25% of them occurred a single time. Roughly 15% of the sample is held by the ten biggest clonotypes. The treatment or condition label here, explained by the study, means: allogeneic hematopoietic cell transplantation with graft depleted of TCRalphabeta T cells and CD19 B cells.

Material: PBMCs, mostly from graft donor cells, obtained 360 days after TCRalphabeta/CD19-depleted stem cell transplant. The receptors here all came from a boy less than two years old who had a stem cell transplant for acute myeloid leukemia, so the T cells may come from the graft donor.

CDR3 DNA: TGCAGTGCTAGGAATCCCGCCGGCGAGCAGTACGTC. Translating gives CSARNPAGEQYV. This chain connects TRBV20-1 to TRBJ2-7, with D unclear. The length of the CDR3 is 12 residues. CDR1 and CDR2 from the germline V gene are DFQATT and SNEGSKA (reference sequence). V dropped 3 bases and J dropped 6 bases, with 12 bases sitting between them.

This clonotype came up once. The chain employs TRBV7-9 and TRBJ2-5; D is possibly TRBD2 (6 bases). CDR3 length equals 15 residues. Germline CDR1 and CDR2: SEHNR and FQNEAQ (reference sequence). Trimming shortened V by 5 bases and J by 5 bases, and 18 bases separated the two germline ends. The CDR3 sequence: CASSQEGLRLETQYF. CDR3 DNA: TGTGCCAGCAGCCAGGAGGGACTTAGGCTTGAGACCCAGTACTTC.

This clonotype was seen a few times. V usage is TRBV6-4 and J usage is TRBJ2-3; no firm D call. Germline-derived CDR1 and CDR2 are MRHNA and SNTAGT. The CDR3 sequence is 14 residues long. V dropped 0 bases and J dropped 2 bases, with 6 bases sitting between them. The CDR3 reads CASSDSADTDTQYF. CDR3 sequence (DNA): TGTGCCAGCAGTGACTCGGCGGACACAGATACGCAGTATTTT.

The chain recombines TRBV12-3 or TRBV12-4 with TRBJ1-5, with unresolved D. V gave up 5 bases and J gave up 0 bases, with 8 bases separating them. This CDR3 is 14 amino acids long. CDR3 sequence: CASSPQSSNQPQHF. The CDR3 DNA reads as TGTGCCAGCAGTCCCCAGAGTAGCAATCAGCCCCAGCATTTT.

The V gene is TRBV6-1, the J gene TRBJ2-7, with D possibly matching TRBD1 (6 bases). The CDR3 contains 15 residues. Per germline, CDR1 MNHNS and CDR2 SASEGT. Deletions cut 5 bases from V and 0 bases from J, with 14 bases between. CDR3 residues: CASSRRTDSSYEQYV. CDR3 in DNA: TGTGCCAGCAGTAGGCGGACAGATAGCTCCTACGAGCAGTACGTC.

This clonotype was recorded many times. The V and J genes are TRBV7-9 and TRBJ1-1; 7 bases are a match to TRBD1. CDR3 length: 15 residues. Germline V gives CDR1 SEHNR, CDR2 FQNEAQ (reference sequence). The V and J ends lost 5 bases and 5 bases, in that order; junction bases with no gene match: 11. The CDR3 spells CASSKEEGARTEAFF. The CDR3 coding sequence is TGTGCCAGCAGCAAAGAAGAGGGGGCGCGGACTGAAGCTTTCTTT.

The chain combines TRBV14 with TRBJ2-5; D call uncertain. The CDR3 totals 17 residues. Deletions cut 0 bases from V and 2 bases from J, with 16 bases between. Per the germline V gene, CDR1 is SGHDN and CDR2 is FVKESK. The CDR3 reads CASSQELLDRLQETQYF. The CDR3 DNA reads as TGTGCCAGCAGCCAAGAGCTCCTCGACCGGTTACAAGAGACCCAGTACTTC.

The V gene is TRBV29-1, the J gene TRBJ1-1; 7 bases match TRBD1. This CDR3 has 13 amino acids. V dropped 7 bases and J dropped 8; count of bases not matched to a gene: 13. CDR1 and CDR2 (germline): SQVTM, ANQGSEA. This chain's CDR3 is CSGTAWDSAEAFF. For the CDR3, the DNA is TGCAGCGGTACAGCCTGGGACAGCGCAGAAGCTTTCTTT.

The genes are TRBV20-1 and TRBJ2-3; unclear D gene. Trimming removed 6 bases from V and 7 bases from J, with 11 bases in between. The CDR3 is 11 residues long. Germline CDR1 DFQATT, CDR2 SNEGSKA (reference sequence). The CDR3 here is CSAPDPYTQYF. CDR3 coding DNA: TGCAGTGCCCCCGACCCATATACGCAGTATTTT.

This clonotype was picked up a small number of times. The chain links TRBV15 to TRBJ2-7; 10 bases align to TRBD1. Trimming removed 5 bases from V and 2 bases from J; junction bases left unmatched: 3. Germline CDR1 LNHNV, CDR2 YYDKDF (reference sequence). The CDR3 is 14 amino acids. Written as DNA, the CDR3 is TGTGCCACCAGCGACAGGGGGCGTGCCTACGAGCAGTACTTC. Its protein is CATSDRGRAYEQYF.

This clonotype has a count of ten or more. The chain has TRBV9 and TRBJ1-3, with 8 nucleotides matching TRBD1. Per germline, CDR1 SGDLS and CDR2 YYNGEE. V dropped 4 bases and J dropped 1; count of bases not matched to a gene: 13. This CDR3 comprises 18 residues. The CDR3 reads CASSLDGQGKGSGNTIYF. CDR3 bases: TGTGCCAGCAGCCTAGATGGACAGGGAAAAGGATCTGGAAACACCATATATTTT. The complete variable domain, with remaining parts taken from reference TRBV9 and TRBJ1-3, reads DSGVTQTPKHLITATGQRVTLRCSPRSGDLSVYWYQQSLDQGLQFLIQYYNGEERAKGNILERFSAQQFPDLHSELNLSSLELGDSALYFCASSLDGQGKGSGNTIYFGEGSWLTVV.

The chain employs TRBV13 and TRBJ1-1; TRBD1 matches at 9 bases. Germline CDR1 and CDR2: PRHDT and FYEKMQ (reference sequence). Trimming removed 3 bases from V and 0 bases from J; junction bases left unmatched: 8. The CDR3 consists of 17 residues. CDR3 sequence: CASSFNSGTGLNTEAFF. The CDR3 DNA reads TGTGCCAGCAGCTTCAACTCCGGGACAGGGTTGAACACTGAAGCTTTCTTT.

This clonotype has a count of ten or more. The chain recombines TRBV12-3 or TRBV12-4 with TRBJ2-1; weak D call: TRBD2 (6 bases). V was clipped by 4 bases and J by 3 bases, with 13 bases between them. This CDR3 region has 15 residues. The DNA of the CDR3 is TGTGCCAGCAGTTCCGGGACTTCCATCTACAATGAGCAGTTCTTC. Encoded protein: CASSSGTSIYNEQFF.

This sequence joins TRBV2 and TRBJ1-1; D uncertain. The CDR3 is 13 residues long. Per germline, CDR1 SNHLY and CDR2 FYNNEI. V was cut by 2 bases and J by 8 bases, with 12 bases left in between. CDR3 amino acids: CASSERTGREAFF. The CDR3 DNA follows: TGTGCCAGCAGTGAACGGACCGGACGGGAAGCTTTCTTT.

Ten or more counts support this clonotype. The rearrangement uses TRBV12-3 or TRBV12-4 and TRBJ2-3; no clear D. The CDR3 has 16 amino acids. Trimming pared 4 bases from V and 0 bases from J, leaving 14 bases between. CDR3 in DNA: TGTGCCAGCAGTTCTCCTAAGGGTCCTAGCACAGATACGCAGTATTTT. This encodes CASSSPKGPSTDTQYF.

This clonotype has just a few counts. The chain recombines TRBV27 with TRBJ1-6; 10 bases are shared with TRBD1. Trimming at V came to 7 bases and at J to 11 bases, leaving 8 bases not matched to a gene. Germline CDR1 and CDR2: MNHEY and SMNVEV (reference sequence). The CDR3 extends over 14 amino acids. CDR3 bases: TGTGCCAGCACCGCGACAGGGGGCGCGACACCCCTCCACTTT. This translates into CASTATGGATPLHF.

This clonotype was observed a few times. The CDR3 DNA reads as TGTGCCAGCAGCCCGGAGAAGGGACTAGCGAGCACAGATACGCAGTATTTT. Translation: CASSPEKGLASTDTQYF. The J gene is TRBJ2-3, the V gene TRBV14, with 10 bases lining up with TRBD2. Germline V CDR1 and CDR2: SGHDN, FVKESK. This CDR3 is 17 amino acids long. The trim removed 4 bases at V and 0 bases at J, leaving 7 bases unmatched.

The V gene is TRBV6-1, the J gene TRBJ2-1; maybe TRBD2 (6 bases). CDR1 and CDR2 (germline): MNHNS, SASEGT. This CDR3 contains 13 residues. V shed 4 bases and J shed 7 bases, with 11 bases lying between them. The CDR3 here is CASSGGNRNEQFF. Written as DNA, the CDR3 is TGTGCCAGCAGTGGCGGGAACAGGAATGAGCAGTTCTTC.

The genes are TRBV20-1 and TRBJ2-5; 12 positions match TRBD2. There are 14 residues in the CDR3. Germline CDR1 DFQATT, CDR2 SNEGSKA (reference sequence). J gave up 7 bases and V 5 bases, and 8 bases lay outside the gene matches. The CDR3: CSALLAGGLGTQYF. In DNA form, the CDR3 reads TGCAGTGCTTTACTAGCGGGGGGTCTTGGGACCCAGTACTTC.

In its sample, this clonotype was seen many times. The chain is built from TRBV7-2 and TRBJ2-2, with 8 bases lining up with TRBD1. CDR3 length: 15 amino acids. Trimming at V came to 8 bases and at J to 6 bases, leaving 11 bases not matched to a gene. Germline values: CDR1 SGHTA, CDR2 FQGNSA. The CDR3 coding sequence is TGTGCCAGCGTGACAGGGGCTGTGTATGCCGGGGAGCTGTTTTTT. Translated, it gives CASVTGAVYAGELFF.

This clonotype came up a few times. V is TRBV5-6 and J is TRBJ2-5; 10 bases are shared with TRBD1. V was clipped by 3 bases and J by 5 bases; unmatched bases: 7. Per the germline V gene, CDR1 is SGHDT and CDR2 is YYEEEE. The length of the CDR3 is 15 residues. For the CDR3, the DNA is TGTGCCAGCAGCTCGGGACAGGGGTCAGGGGAGACCCAGTACTTC. Translation: CASSSGQGSGETQYF.

In its sample, this clonotype was seen many times. V gene TRBV6-2 or TRBV6-3 combines with J gene TRBJ2-1; D not resolved. The V gene lost 5 bases and the J gene lost 6 bases, with 8 bases spanning the gap. The CDR3 extends over 12 amino acids. CDR1 is MNHEY and CDR2 is SVGEGT in the germline V gene. The DNA for the CDR3 is TGTGCCAGCAGTCGACATGGCAATGAGCAGTTCTTC. Translation gives CASSRHGNEQFF.

The chain recombines TRBV12-3 or TRBV12-4 with TRBJ1-6; D is unresolved. The CDR3 spans 14 residues. V lost 6 bases, J lost 10 bases, and 16 bases lay in between. In DNA, the CDR3 is TGTGCCAGCAGACGCGCGGGAGGCGGCTCACCCCTCCACTTT. It encodes CASRRAGGGSPLHF.

The chain uses TRBV28 and TRBJ1-1; 9 bases match TRBD1. The CDR3 spans 15 residues. Trimming at V came to 6 bases and at J to 5 bases, leaving 10 bases not matched to a gene. Per the germline V gene, CDR1 is MDHEN and CDR2 is SYDVKM. In DNA form, the CDR3 reads TGTGCCAGCAGCCCTCTAGACAGGGGGGAAACTGAAGCTTTCTTT. Translated, it gives CASSPLDRGETEAFF.